This passage covers 15 T cell receptor beta chains from one sample sequenced in a study of T cell responses to AZD1222 COVID-19 vaccine. The assay was immunoSEQ multiplex PCR, and TCRdb's table has in-frame clones only and misses some. The repertoire holds roughly 70,000 clones, with roughly 85% as singletons. The specimen was peripheral blood, collected on day 0 of AZD1222 vaccination. The source of these receptors is an adult in good health.

The chain employs TRBV6-5 and TRBJ1-2, with TRBD1 identical over 9 bases. The V segment lost 6 bases and the J segment 8 bases; nucleotides outside the gene matches: 7. Germline V gene data show CDR1 as MNHEY and CDR2 as SVGAGI. This CDR3 is 13 amino acids long. The CDR3 reads CASSPQGAQGYTF. The CDR3 coding sequence is TGTGCCAGCAGCCCACAGGGGGCGCAAGGCTACACCTTC.

The V call is TRBV2, the J call TRBJ2-3; D perhaps matches TRBD2 (6 bases). This CDR3 region has 14 residues. V lost 6 bases, J lost 1 base, and 11 bases lay in between. In germline, CDR1 is SNHLY, CDR2 FYNNEI. The CDR3 loop is CASRSGLRTDTQYF. CDR3 DNA sequence: TGTGCCAGCAGATCGGGACTTCGCACAGATACGCAGTATTTT.

The chain carries TRBV3-1 (or the pseudogene TRBV3-2) and TRBJ1-3; 8 bases are shared with TRBD1. This CDR3 spans 16 amino acids. CDR1 is LGHDT and CDR2 is YNNKEL in the germline V gene (reference sequence). J was trimmed by 5 bases and V by 0 bases; bases with no gene match: 6. Here the CDR3 DNA reads TGTGCCAGCAGCCAAGATCCGGCAGGGGGCAGAAACACCATATATTTT. Its translation: CASSQDPAGGRNTIYF.

The J gene is TRBJ1-2, the V gene TRBV5-1, with 7 bases fitting TRBD1. With 3 bases clipped from V and 2 bases from J, the junction kept 4 bases outside the gene matches. CDR3 size: 14 residues. Germline V gene sequence: CDR1 SGHRS, CDR2 YFSETQ. CDR3 nucleotide sequence: TGCGCCAGCAGCTATACAGGGGCGAACTATGGCTACACCTTC. Protein: CASSYTGANYGYTF.

This clone counts as medium-sized (0.01 to 0.1%). This sequence joins TRBV6-5 and TRBJ2-7, with D possibly being TRBD1 (6 bases). V lost 3 bases to trimming and J lost 3 bases, with 15 bases between them. This CDR3 has 15 amino acids. Germline V CDR1 and CDR2: MNHEY, SVGAGI. CDR3 in DNA: TGTGCCAGCAGTTATCGACGGACAGATCACTACGAGCAGTACTTC. This translates into CASSYRRTDHYEQYF.

The CDR3 sequence: CASSLEVNTEAFF. The CDR3, as DNA: TGTGCCAGCAGCTTAGAGGTGAACACTGAAGCTTTCTTT. The chain has TRBV7-6 and TRBJ1-1; D unclear. V lost 1 base and J 0 bases, leaving 3 bases between the germline ends. The CDR3 covers 13 residues. Per germline, CDR1 SGHVS and CDR2 FNYEAQ.

The gene calls are TRBV27 and TRBJ2-1, with 10 nucleotides matching TRBD2. This CDR3 is built from 16 residues. The germline V gene has CDR1 MNHEY and CDR2 SMNVEV (reference sequence). V lost 5 bases to trimming and J lost 3 bases; unmatched junction nucleotides: 7. CDR3 loop: CASSHNSGRYYNEQFF. CDR3 nucleotides: TGTGCCAGCAGTCACAATAGCGGGAGGTACTACAATGAGCAGTTCTTC.

The chain couples TRBV12-5 to TRBJ2-7; D is unclear. Per the germline V gene, CDR1 is LGHNT and CDR2 is FRNRAP. This CDR3 has 13 residues. V dropped 1 base and J dropped 4 bases, with 8 bases sitting between them. In nucleotides, the CDR3 is TGTGCTAGTGGTTTGGACGTTTCTTACGAGCAGTACTTC. It is translated as CASGLDVSYEQYF.

The chain links TRBV5-1 to TRBJ2-7, with D tentatively TRBD1 or TRBD2 (5 bases each). V shed 2 bases and J shed 3 bases, with 12 bases lying between them. The CDR3 has 14 residues. Germline V CDR1 and CDR2: SGHRS, YFSETQ. CDR3 sequence (DNA): TGCGCCAGCAGCTTAGGGGACGCCATCTACGAGCAGTACTTC. It specifies CASSLGDAIYEQYF.

This chain joins TRBV3-1 (or the pseudogene TRBV3-2) and TRBJ2-7, with D maybe TRBD2 (6 bases). The germline V and J ends were trimmed by 1 base and 2 bases, with 12 bases remaining between them. Germline V gene data show CDR1 as LGHDT and CDR2 as YNNKEL (reference sequence). The CDR3 spans 15 residues. The DNA of the CDR3 is TGTGCCAGCAGCCAAGGGCCGGGGGTCACCTACGAGCAGTACTTC. It yields the protein CASSQGPGVTYEQYF.

This clone was seen just once. This chain joins TRBV19 and TRBJ2-1; 7 nucleotides agree with TRBD2. Germline V gene lookup returns CDR1 LNHDA and CDR2 SQIVND (reference sequence). This CDR3 has 17 residues. With V trimmed by 2 bases and J by 6 bases, 13 bases remained unmatched. CDR3 sequence reads: CASSISRGGRSGNEQFF. CDR3 in DNA: TGTGCCAGTAGTATATCTCGCGGCGGGAGATCGGGCAATGAGCAGTTCTTC.

The rearrangement joins TRBV5-1 to TRBJ2-7; D possibly corresponds to TRBD2 (7 bases). This CDR3 region has 14 residues. Germline assignment: CDR1 SGHRS and CDR2 YFSETQ. V was pared by 0 bases and J by 6 bases, with 13 bases between. The CDR3 nucleotides are TGCGCCAGCAGCTTGGGCGGGGGCCACGGCGAGCAGTACTTC. The encoded protein is CASSLGGGHGEQYF.

The chain couples TRBV3-1 (or the pseudogene TRBV3-2) to TRBJ2-5; D remains ambiguous. The V end was cut by 4 bases, the J end by 3 bases, with 12 bases between. Germline CDR1 reads LGHDT; CDR2 reads YNNKEL (reference sequence). The CDR3 is made up of 14 amino acids. The CDR3 here is CASSLHPQEETQYF. The CDR3, as DNA: TGTGCCAGCAGCCTCCACCCCCAAGAAGAGACCCAGTACTTC.

This clone was observed a few times. The gene calls are TRBV25-1 and TRBJ1-5; 7 nucleotides line up with TRBD1. The junction had 4 bases not matched to a gene; V was cut back by 5 bases and J by 6 bases. From germline, CDR1 is MGHDK and CDR2 SYGVNS. CDR3 length: 13 amino acids. The CDR3 sequence is CASSKRDSQPQHF. The CDR3 DNA reads as TGTGCCAGCAGTAAAAGGGACAGTCAGCCCCAGCATTTT.

The chain combines TRBV19 with TRBJ1-1; D remains ambiguous. Germline V gives CDR1 LNHDA, CDR2 SQIVND (reference sequence). The CDR3 runs to 14 residues. V was trimmed by 6 bases and J by 1 base, leaving 12 bases between them. The CDR3, as DNA: TGTGCCAGTAGGGTGCCCGGGAAGAACACTGAAGCTTTCTTT. Protein sequence: CASRVPGKNTEAFF.